This TCR beta chain was found in a study of blood T cells in healthy people across ages. Study outcomes and limitations: Total diversity from one million sequenced T cells was likely underestimated.

Points on this clonotype: Its antigen is as yet unknown.

Roughly 9 milliliters of peripheral blood were drawn from each donor. The CDR3 is 14 residues long. The V end was cut by 4 bases, the J end by 12 bases, with 20 bases between. Germline V CDR1 and CDR2: SGHTA, FQGNSA. For the second PCR, which ran for about 7 to 11 cycles, a sample-barcoded 5' primer and a J-beta primer mix were used. A template-switch adaptor containing 12 random nucleotides labeled each cDNA molecule. TCRdb itself ran the 5' RACE reads through MiXCR, one entry per CDR3 protein. The sample lists fewer than 2 million distinct CDR3 sequences, approximately 40% occurring once. The sample consisted of blood. The clonotype was recovered from a human donor in good health. The rearrangement uses TRBV7-2 and TRBJ2-3; D might be TRBD1 (6 bases). This chain's CDR3 is CASSSKSQGNGQYF. The CDR3 nucleotides are TGTGCCAGCAGCTCAAAATCACAGGGAAATGGACAGTATTTT.